These T cell receptor beta chains were read from a single sample in a study of blood T cell repertoires in COVID-19. Assay: immunoSEQ multiplex PCR; the TCRdb copy retains only in-frame clones and omits some. The table lists around 260,000 clones, more than 75% of them singletons, with around a tenth in the top ten. Material for sequencing was peripheral blood. Source of these receptors: a man between 35 and 55 years old who had recovered from COVID-19. Both conserved end residues are part of each CDR3. The D gene is left open where the match is weak. Not every row has a clone size; where given, it reads once, few, many or a size class.

J gene	D gene	V gene	clone size	CDR3 protein	CDR3 DNA
TRBJ1-2	NA	TRBV11-2	NA	CASSLAGYGYTF	TGTGCCAGCAGCTTGGCGGGTTATGGCTACACCTTC
TRBJ1-6	NA	TRBV10-3	NA	CAISESRSPLHF	TGTGCCATCAGTGAGTCTCGGTCACCCCTCCACTTT
TRBJ1-3	NA	TRBV6-6	NA	CASMRGTGNTIYF	TGTGCCAGCATGCGGGGAACTGGAAACACCATATATTTT
TRBJ1-2	NA	TRBV6-1	once	CASSEGTRENYGYTF	TGTGCCAGCAGTGAAGGGACTAGGGAAAACTATGGCTACACCTTC
TRBJ1-4	TRBD1	TRBV9	few	CASSVATGAGEKLFF	TGTGCCAGCAGCGTAGCTACAGGGGCAGGTGAAAAACTGTTTTTT
TRBJ2-1	NA	TRBV4-2	NA	CASSQVKLARVASNEQFF	TGTGCCAGCAGCCAAGTTAAGTTGGCTAGAGTGGCGTCAAATGAGCAGTTCTTC
TRBJ2-5	TRBD1	TRBV18	NA	CASSHRGSRETQYF	TGTGCCAGCTCCCACAGGGGTTCAAGGGAGACCCAGTACTTC
TRBJ2-7	NA	TRBV30	NA	CAWKGEFEQYF	TGTGCCTGGAAGGGGGAGTTCGAGCAGTACTTC
TRBJ2-7	NA	TRBV4-3	NA	CASSQVLGDWYEQYF	TGCGCCAGCAGCCAAGTCCTAGGGGACTGGTACGAGCAGTACTTC
TRBJ1-2	TRBD1	TRBV5-6	many	CASSLEIVGQTNYGYTF	TGTGCCAGCAGCTTGGAGATTGTGGGACAGACTAACTATGGCTACACCTTC
TRBJ2-1	TRBD1	TRBV5-6	NA	CASSPGTGRGQFF	TGTGCCAGCAGCCCGGGGACAGGCCGGGGGCAGTTCTTC
TRBJ1-5	NA	TRBV10-1	once	CASSEQCRVRKGQPQHF	TGCGCCAGCAGTGAACAATGCAGGGTCCGAAAAGGTCAGCCCCAGCATTTT
TRBJ1-1	NA	TRBV3-1/TRBV3-2	NA	CASTSSTEAFF	TGTGCCAGCACCTCCTCCACTGAAGCTTTCTTT
TRBJ2-1	TRBD2	TRBV9	NA	CASSVDPGGGGEQFF	TGTGCCAGCAGCGTAGACCCGGGGGGAGGCGGTGAGCAGTTCTTC
TRBJ1-2	NA	TRBV29-1	few	CSVEGGLYGYTF	TGCAGCGTTGAAGGTGGCTTGTATGGCTACACCTTC
TRBJ2-7	TRBD2	TRBV6-4	once	CASSDPSRLADPYEQYF	TGTGCCAGCAGTGACCCCTCCCGACTAGCGGACCCCTACGAGCAGTACTTC
TRBJ2-7	NA	TRBV5-1	NA	CASRATSPLLEQYF	TGCGCCAGCAGAGCGACTAGTCCCCTTCTCGAGCAGTACTTC
TRBJ2-2	NA	TRBV7-9	NA	CASSLAGAGELFF	TGTGCCAGCAGCTTAGCAGGGGCCGGGGAGCTGTTTTTT
TRBJ2-2	NA	TRBV10-1	NA	CASSVRGGTGELFF	TGCGCCAGCAGCGTCAGGGGTGGCACCGGGGAGCTGTTTTTT
TRBJ2-1	TRBD1	TRBV20-1	few	CSASDRVREQFF	TGCAGTGCTAGTGACAGGGTAAGGGAGCAGTTCTTC
TRBJ2-2	TRBD1	TRBV19	NA	CASSATGGYTGELFF	TGTGCCAGTAGTGCGACAGGGGGCTACACCGGGGAGCTGTTTTTT
TRBJ2-2	TRBD2	TRBV19	NA	CASSKGLAGGHTGELFF	TGTGCCAGTAGTAAGGGACTAGCGGGAGGACACACCGGGGAGCTGTTTTTT
TRBJ2-4	TRBD2	TRBV10-3	NA	CAINLRLAGKNIQYF	TGTGCCATCAACCTAAGGCTAGCGGGGAAAAACATTCAGTACTTC
TRBJ2-7	NA	TRBV18	NA	CASSPRDITYEQYF	TGTGCCAGCTCCCCCCGAGACATAACCTACGAGCAGTACTTC
TRBJ2-3	NA	TRBV9	NA	CASSQRTGASTDTQYF	TGTGCCAGCAGCCAAAGGACGGGAGCTAGCACAGATACGCAGTATTTT
TRBJ2-2	TRBD1	TRBV2	NA	CATRGQTNTGELFF	TGTGCCACTAGGGGACAGACGAACACCGGGGAGCTGTTTTTT
TRBJ2-5	TRBD2	TRBV4-3	NA	CASSQEPAGAQETQYF	TGCGCCAGCAGCCAAGAGCCAGCGGGAGCCCAAGAGACCCAGTACTTC
TRBJ1-5	NA	TRBV27	once	CASSFLSNQPQHF	TGTGCCAGCAGTTTTCTGTCTAATCAGCCCCAGCATTTT
TRBJ2-7	TRBD1	TRBV14	NA	CASSQDRRQGNYEQYF	TGTGCCAGCAGCCAAGATCGTCGACAGGGGAACTACGAGCAGTACTTC
TRBJ1-1	NA	TRBV5-1	NA	CASSLGRGGLNTEAFF	TGCGCCAGCAGCTTGGGCAGGGGTGGTCTGAACACTGAAGCTTTCTTT
TRBJ2-2	TRBD2	TRBV3-1/TRBV3-2	NA	CASSQEGGEALTGELFF	TGTGCCAGCAGCCAAGAGGGGGGGGAAGCTCTCACCGGGGAGCTGTTTTTT
TRBJ2-3	NA	TRBV24-1	NA	CATSGGPTDTQYF	TGTGCCACCAGTGGCGGCCCCACAGATACGCAGTATTTT
TRBJ2-2	NA	TRBV11-3	NA	CASSLLAVAGGELFF	TGTGCCAGCAGCTTACTCGCGGTCGCGGGAGGGGAGCTGTTTTTT
TRBJ1-6	NA	TRBV25-1	few	CASSEFPRVGSPLHF	TGTGCCAGCAGTGAATTCCCCAGGGTGGGTTCACCCCTCCACTTT
TRBJ2-5	TRBD2	TRBV6-6	NA	CASRPSGRARETQYF	TGTGCCAGCAGGCCTAGCGGGAGGGCGCGGGAGACCCAGTACTTC
TRBJ1-6	TRBD1	TRBV7-2	NA	CASSLRGPGQGDSPLHF	TGTGCCAGCAGCTTAAGGGGGCCGGGACAGGGTGACTCACCCCTCCACTTT
TRBJ2-1	NA	TRBV6-2/TRBV6-3	few	CASSYGQLALTYNEQFF	TGTGCCAGCAGTTACGGGCAACTAGCTCTTACCTACAATGAGCAGTTCTTC
TRBJ2-3	NA	TRBV19	NA	CASSTVGGTDTQYF	TGTGCCAGTAGTACCGTCGGGGGTACAGATACGCAGTATTTT
TRBJ1-1	NA	TRBV6-5	NA	CASSPNLNREAFF	TGTGCCAGCAGCCCCAATCTAAATCGGGAAGCTTTCTTT
TRBJ2-7	NA	TRBV5-5	NA	CASSAPPGKHEQYF	TGTGCCAGCAGCGCCCCGCCGGGAAAGCACGAGCAGTACTTC
TRBJ2-6	TRBD1	TRBV7-9	NA	CASSYAPGTGLLGANVLTF	TGTGCCAGCAGCTACGCCCCCGGGACAGGGCTTCTAGGGGCCAACGTCCTGACTTTC
TRBJ2-3	TRBD2	TRBV5-1	NA	CASSPLGGGNTDTQYF	TGCGCCAGCAGCCCCCTCGGGGGGGGAAACACAGATACGCAGTATTTT
TRBJ1-2	NA	TRBV5-8	NA	CASSLGRAYGYTF	TGTGCCAGCAGCTTGGGTCGAGCCTATGGCTACACCTTC
TRBJ2-5	TRBD1	TRBV7-2	NA	CASSLLPLGWGQGRETQYF	TGTGCCAGCAGCTTACTTCCACTGGGTTGGGGACAGGGCCGAGAGACCCAGTACTTC
TRBJ1-5	NA	TRBV4-2	NA	CASSQDTGYQPQHF	TGTGCCAGCAGCCAAGATACGGGTTATCAGCCCCAGCATTTT
TRBJ2-2	NA	TRBV4-3	NA	CASSQGLRQRRGISDTGELFF	TGCGCCAGCAGCCAAGGGCTGAGGCAGCGTAGGGGGATTTCGGACACCGGGGAGCTGTTTTTT
TRBJ2-1	TRBD2	TRBV13	few	CASSFLVARLAGGPDEQFF	TGTGCCAGCAGCTTCCTTGTCGCACGACTAGCGGGAGGGCCAGATGAGCAGTTCTTC
TRBJ2-2	TRBD2	TRBV7-2	NA	CASQSGGAVTGELFF	TGTGCCAGCCAGAGCGGGGGGGCAGTCACCGGGGAGCTGTTTTTT
TRBJ2-1	NA	TRBV20-1	NA	CSASERVRGPYNEQFF	TGCAGTGCTAGTGAACGGGTTCGAGGCCCCTACAATGAGCAGTTCTTC
TRBJ2-1	TRBD2	TRBV7-2	NA	CASSRLAGQQFF	TGTGCCAGCAGCCGACTAGCGGGCCAGCAGTTCTTC
TRBJ2-3	TRBD2	TRBV7-3	NA	CASSPLTSGSEKYF	TGTGCCAGCAGCCCCCTAACTAGCGGGAGTGAGAAGTATTTT
TRBJ1-2	NA	TRBV7-9	NA	CASSLETGGRATHYGYTF	TGTGCCAGCAGCTTAGAAACGGGAGGAAGGGCTACTCACTATGGCTACACCTTC
TRBJ2-2	NA	TRBV9	NA	CASSVGGRNTGELFF	TGTGCCAGCAGCGTAGGCGGAAGGAACACCGGGGAGCTGTTTTTT
TRBJ2-1	TRBD2	TRBV6-4	once	CASSVETSGSNEQFF	TGTGCCAGCAGTGTGGAGACTAGCGGGAGCAATGAGCAGTTCTTC
TRBJ2-3	TRBD1	TRBV24-1	NA	CATSDRTGGWTDTQYF	TGTGCCACCAGTGATCGGACAGGCGGATGGACAGATACGCAGTATTTT
TRBJ1-2	NA	TRBV6-2/TRBV6-3	NA	CASSYQGTGYTF	TGTGCCAGCAGTTACCAGGGAACAGGCTACACCTTC
TRBJ2-6	TRBD1	TRBV4-1	NA	CASSQDFGTGIGGANVLTF	TGCGCCAGCAGCCAAGATTTTGGGACAGGGATAGGAGGGGCCAACGTCCTGACTTTC